The 13 T cell receptor beta chains presented below share a single source sample, sequenced in a study of control samples from healthy donors and cancer patients. Sequencing used immunoSEQ multiplex PCR; TCRdb keeps in-frame clones, though not all of them. The sample has approximately 150,000 clones, roughly nine tenths seen once; the top ten hold 5.5% to 9%. Sample: blood. All receptors derive from a man between 18 and 35 years old in good health.

The chain recombines TRBV5-1 with TRBJ1-1; 9 bases line up with TRBD1. V lost 3 bases and J lost 4; bases outside the gene matches: 10. CDR1 SGHRS and CDR2 YFSETQ come from the germline V gene. The CDR3 extends over 16 amino acids. The CDR3 bases are TGCGCCAGCAGCTCCGGACAGGGGATGGGGACCACTGAAGCTTTCTTT. It encodes CASSSGQGMGTTEAFF.

The gene calls are TRBV6-5 and TRBJ1-6, with unresolved D. The CDR3 length is 13 residues. V dropped 6 bases and J dropped 9 bases, with 12 bases sitting between them. In germline, CDR1 is MNHEY, CDR2 SVGAGI. This CDR3 reads CASSPISSSPLHF. The CDR3 nucleotides read TGTGCCAGCAGCCCCATTTCGAGTTCACCCCTCCACTTT.

The CDR3 bases are TGTGCCAGCAGCCCCGGGACTCAGTATGGCTACACCTTC. Translated: CASSPGTQYGYTF. The chain has TRBV5-4 and TRBJ1-2, with D maybe TRBD1 (5 bases). Germline V gene data show CDR1 as SGHNT and CDR2 as YYREEE (reference sequence). The CDR3 covers 13 residues. V was clipped by 4 bases and J by 5 bases, with 12 bases between them.

The CDR3 nucleotides read TGTGCCAGTAGTAACCGGGACGCCGGGCGTGAGACCCAGTACTTC. Encoded protein: CASSNRDAGRETQYF. V gene TRBV19 combines with J gene TRBJ2-5; D might be TRBD1 or TRBD2, each matching 5 bases. Trimming removed 4 bases from V and 5 bases from J, with 17 bases in between. The CDR3 sequence is 15 residues long. Looked up from germline, CDR1 is LNHDA and CDR2 is SQIVND (reference sequence).

The chain joins TRBV11-2 to TRBJ1-3; D may be TRBD1 (5 bases). The V end was cut by 2 bases, the J end by 4 bases, with 12 bases between. The CDR3 has 15 amino acids. Germline V gene sequence: CDR1 SGHAT, CDR2 FQNNGV. This chain's CDR3 is CASSLSQGSGNTIYF. The CDR3 DNA reads as TGTGCCAGCAGCTTATCCCAGGGCTCAGGAAACACCATATATTTT. Full variable domain (remainder filled in from reference TRBV11-2 and TRBJ1-3): EAGVAQSPRYKIIEKRQSVAFWCNPISGHATLYWYQQILGQGPKLLIQFQNNGVVDDSQLPKDRFSAERLKGVDSTLKIQPAKLEDSAVYLCASSLSQGSGNTIYFGEGSWLTVV.

The CDR3 bases are TGCGCCAGCAGCCAAGATGCGGACAGGGGGCTCTACGAGCAGTACTTC. Protein: CASSQDADRGLYEQYF. J is TRBJ2-7 and V is TRBV4-3; 11 nucleotides agree with TRBD1. V shed 0 bases, J shed 3 bases, and the junction held 4 bases outside the gene matches. There are 16 residues in the CDR3. Germline assignment: CDR1 LGHNA and CDR2 YSLEER.

The V gene is TRBV7-9, the J gene TRBJ2-5; the D gene could be TRBD1 or TRBD2 (6 bases each). Per germline, CDR1 SEHNR and CDR2 FQNEAQ (reference sequence). V lost 10 bases and J 3 bases, leaving 15 bases between the germline ends. This CDR3 spans 13 amino acids. CDR3 DNA: TGTGCCACTCGGTGGGGGGCGAAAGAGACCCAGTACTTC. Translated: CATRWGAKETQYF.

V gene TRBV4-3 combines with J gene TRBJ2-3; D unclear. The V end was cut by 0 bases, the J end by 8 bases, with 9 bases between. The CDR3 sequence is 13 residues long. Germline V lookup: CDR1 LGHNA, CDR2 YSLEER. The CDR3 region has the DNA TGCGCCAGCAGCCAAGATATAAGTGTTACGCAGTATTTT. This translates into CASSQDISVTQYF.

The V call is TRBV5-6, the J call TRBJ1-6; TRBD1 might be the D (5 bases). Looked up from germline, CDR1 is SGHDT and CDR2 is YYEEEE. V dropped 4 bases and J dropped 7 bases, with 12 bases sitting between them. The CDR3 is made up of 14 amino acids. In DNA form, the CDR3 reads TGTGCCAGCAGCATGGGACGGGACAATTCACCCCTCCACTTT. Encoded protein: CASSMGRDNSPLHF.

The V gene is TRBV30, the J gene TRBJ1-3, with TRBD1 identical over 8 bases. The CDR3 has 13 amino acids. The germline V gene has CDR1 GTSNPN and CDR2 SVGIG (reference sequence). V lost 6 bases and J lost 4; bases outside the gene matches: 5. The CDR3 nucleotides are TGTGCCTGCCTCGACAGGGGAGGAAACACCATATATTTT. It translates to CACLDRGGNTIYF.

The V call is TRBV19, the J call TRBJ2-1; 11 positions agree with TRBD2. The CDR3 runs to 16 residues. J lost 7 bases, V lost 7 bases, and 12 bases had no gene match. Per germline, CDR1 LNHDA and CDR2 SQIVND (reference sequence). CDR3 sequence: CASTPELAGGPNEQFF. As DNA, the CDR3 is TGTGCCAGTACTCCTGAGTTAGCGGGGGGGCCAAATGAGCAGTTCTTC.

J is TRBJ2-2 and V is TRBV7-3; D ambiguous. The germline V gene encodes CDR1 SGHTA and CDR2 FQGTGA. CDR3 length equals 13 residues. With 5 bases removed from V and 4 bases from J, the gap between germline ends came to 8 bases. Here the CDR3 reads CASSMVFTGELFF. The CDR3 region has the DNA TGTGCCAGCAGCATGGTATTCACCGGGGAGCTGTTTTTT. Drawing the rest from reference TRBV7-3 and TRBJ2-2, the complete variable domain is GAGVSQTPSNKVTEKGKYVELRCDPISGHTALYWYRQSLGQGPEFLIYFQGTGAADDSGLPNDRFFAVRPEGSVSTLKIQRTERGDSAVYLCASSMVFTGELFFGEGSRLTVL.

The sample holds one count of this clone. The chain has TRBV7-9 and TRBJ2-2; a weak D match, TRBD1 (7 bases). The V end lost 6 bases, the J end lost 6 bases, and 17 bases lay between the germline ends. The CDR3 is 15 amino acids. Germline V gene sequence: CDR1 SEHNR, CDR2 FQNEAQ (reference sequence). The CDR3 DNA is TGTGCCAGCAGTTCCGGACAGGAGGGGGCCGGGGAGCTGTTTTTT. Translating gives CASSSGQEGAGELFF.